A single sample gave rise to the 31 T cell receptor beta chains below, sequenced in a study. TCRdb ran MiXCR on the RT-PCR reads and lists one entry per CDR3 protein. The sample shows more than 600,000 distinct CDR3 sequences, 11% to 15% of them seen only once. Sequencing was performed on memory CD4+ T cells from blood. These receptors were taken from a female donor in good health, serving as a healthy control.

The CDR3 sequence: CASRRDFWTEAFF. The CDR3 DNA reads TGTGCCAGCAGGAGGGACTTCTGGACTGAAGCTTTCTTT. The chain is built from TRBV6-5 and TRBJ1-1; perhaps TRBD1 as D (5 bases). The CDR3 consists of 13 residues. Trimming left V 6 bases short and J 5 bases short, with 13 bases between. From germline, CDR1 is MNHEY and CDR2 SVGAGI.

The chain uses TRBV12-3 or TRBV12-4 and TRBJ1-5, with no clear D. The CDR3 consists of 12 residues. The V gene lost 6 bases and the J gene lost 5 bases, with 8 bases spanning the gap. CDR3 sequence: CASSELYQPQHF. DNA of the CDR3: TGTGCCAGCAGCGAATTATATCAGCCCCAGCATTTT.

This chain joins TRBV20-1 and TRBJ2-5; D uncertain. Per the germline V gene, CDR1 is DFQATT and CDR2 is SNEGSKA (reference sequence). The germline V and J ends were trimmed by 0 bases and 2 bases, with 7 bases remaining between them. CDR3 length: 13 amino acids. CDR3 residues: CSARDDPQETQYF. The CDR3 coding sequence is TGCAGTGCTAGAGATGATCCACAAGAGACCCAGTACTTC.

The chain links TRBV7-2 to TRBJ2-7, with 8 bases that match TRBD2. The CDR3 spans 15 residues. With V trimmed by 6 bases and J by 2 bases, 9 bases remained unmatched. Germline CDR1 is SGHTA and CDR2 is FQGNSA. CDR3 residues: CASSSDLAGAYEQYF. In DNA form, the CDR3 reads TGTGCCAGCAGTTCAGACCTAGCGGGCGCCTACGAGCAGTACTTC. Full variable domain (missing parts from reference TRBV7-2 and TRBJ2-7): GAGVSQSPSNKVTEKGKDVELRCDPISGHTALYWYRQSLGQGLEFLIYFQGNSAPDKSGLPSDRFSAERTGGSVSTLTIQRTQQEDSAVYLCASSSDLAGAYEQYFGPGTRLTVT.

The CDR3 sequence is CASSTSDRGRDNEQFF. The DNA of the CDR3 is TGTGCCAGCAGCACCTCGGACAGGGGGCGCGACAATGAGCAGTTCTTC. This rearrangement joins TRBV7-3 to TRBJ2-1; 11 positions match TRBD1. CDR1 is SGHTA and CDR2 is FQGTGA in the germline V gene. V lost 5 bases, J lost 5 bases, and 8 bases stayed unmatched. This CDR3 is 16 amino acids long.

As regards this clonotype: Possible read error: a much larger clone is one base away. V usage is TRBV6-2 or TRBV6-3 and J usage is TRBJ1-6, with D tentatively TRBD1 (5 bases). This CDR3 has 16 residues. Germline V gene data show CDR1 as MNHEY and CDR2 as SVGEGT. Trimming shortened V by 7 bases and J by 3 bases, and 16 bases separated the two germline ends. This CDR3 reads CASNFDRDLYNSPLHF. Here the CDR3 DNA reads TGTGCCAGCAATTTCGACCGGGACCTCTATAATTCACCCCTCCACTTT.

The J gene is TRBJ2-1, the V gene TRBV20-1; a weak D match, TRBD2 (5 bases). Trimming removed 5 bases from V and 4 bases from J, with 21 bases in between. The CDR3 runs to 16 residues. CDR1 is DFQATT and CDR2 is SNEGSKA in the germline V gene (reference sequence). This chain's CDR3 is CSAEGSPPLNYNEQFF. The CDR3 nucleotides read TGCAGTGCTGAGGGCTCTCCTCCACTCAATTACAATGAGCAGTTCTTC.

This rearrangement joins TRBV5-1 to TRBJ2-3; TRBD2 might be the D (6 bases). The CDR3 covers 16 residues. Germline V CDR1 and CDR2: SGHRS, YFSETQ. The germline V and J ends were trimmed by 1 base and 2 bases, with 14 bases remaining between them. In nucleotides, the CDR3 is TGCGCCAGCAGCTTGTCGGGGACTGGCAACACAGATACGCAGTATTTT. This encodes CASSLSGTGNTDTQYF.

This clonotype appeared many times. The chain couples TRBV10-2 to TRBJ2-1; 10 bases align to TRBD2. The germline gives CDR1 WSHSY, CDR2 SAAADI. The junction had 5 bases not matched to a gene; V was cut back by 4 bases and J by 5 bases. The CDR3 covers 15 residues. The CDR3 DNA sequence: TGCGCCAGCAGTGTAGAGCGGGAGGGGGACAATGAGCAGTTCTTC. This gives the protein CASSVEREGDNEQFF.

The gene calls are TRBV10-3 and TRBJ1-2, with unresolved D. V shed 0 bases and J shed 2 bases, with 10 bases lying between them. CDR1 and CDR2 from the germline V gene are ENHRY and SYGVKD. The CDR3 totals 15 residues. CDR3 in DNA: TGTGCCATCAGTGAGTCTCGGGCATCCAACTATGGCTACACCTTC. Protein: CAISESRASNYGYTF.

There are many counts of this clonotype. The V and J genes are TRBV5-1 and TRBJ2-7, with D possibly being TRBD1 (6 bases). Germline V gene data show CDR1 as SGHRS and CDR2 as YFSETQ. Between the trimmed V and J ends, which lost 0 bases and 2 bases, there was a span of 12 bases. The CDR3 is 15 residues long. CDR3 bases: TGCGCCAGCAGCTTGGATTGGGACACTCCCTACGAGCAGTACTTC. As protein: CASSLDWDTPYEQYF.

The chain links TRBV29-1 to TRBJ1-5; the match to TRBD1 covers 8 bases. This CDR3 spans 13 amino acids. CDR1 and CDR2 (germline): SQVTM, ANQGSEA. After removal of 6 bases from V and 4 bases from J, the junction contained 5 bases not matched to a gene. The CDR3 region is CSVADRGNQPQHF. The CDR3 coding sequence is TGCAGCGTGGCTGACAGGGGAAATCAGCCCCAGCATTTT.

A few counts support this clonotype. This chain links TRBV5-6 with TRBJ2-1; a weak D match, TRBD2 (7 bases). Germline V CDR1 and CDR2: SGHDT, YYEEEE. The CDR3 is 15 residues long. Trimming removed 3 bases from V and 2 bases from J, with 12 bases in between. CDR3 nucleotide sequence: TGTGCCAGCAGCTCTACAGGGAGGGCCTACAATGAGCAGTTCTTC. Translated, it gives CASSSTGRAYNEQFF. Full variable domain (outside the CDR3, taken from reference TRBV5-6 and TRBJ2-1): DAGVTQSPTHLIKTRGQQVTLRCSPKSGHDTVSWYQQALGQGPQFIFQYYEEEERQRGNFPDRFSGHQFPNYSSELNVNALLLGDSALYLCASSSTGRAYNEQFFGPGTRLTVL.

This clonotype was recorded a few times. The CDR3 region is CASSYSAAARTEAFF. CDR3 nucleotide sequence: TGTGCCAGCAGTTACTCGGCGGCGGCGCGGACTGAAGCTTTCTTT. The chain uses TRBV6-6 and TRBJ1-1; no clear D. Germline CDR1 reads MNHNY; CDR2 reads SVGAGI (reference sequence). This CDR3 has 15 residues. Trimming removed 0 bases from V and 5 bases from J, with 13 bases in between.

This clonotype showed up just a few times. This chain connects TRBV7-9 to TRBJ2-5; D call uncertain. Trimming stripped 3 bases from V and 5 bases from J, with 13 bases between. Germline assignment: CDR1 SEHNR and CDR2 FQNEAQ (reference sequence). The CDR3 covers 14 residues. CDR3 nucleotide sequence: TGTGCCAGCAGCTTGGAAAAGGTGGCGGAGACCCAGTACTTC. This encodes CASSLEKVAETQYF.

The rearrangement joins TRBV13 to TRBJ1-2, with 7 bases identical to TRBD1. V lost 3 bases and J lost 4; bases outside the gene matches: 8. The CDR3 spans 15 residues. Germline V gene sequence: CDR1 PRHDT, CDR2 FYEKMQ (reference sequence). The CDR3 region has the DNA TGTGCCAGCAGCTTCCCGAGACAGGGTACCTATGGCTACACCTTC. Translating it yields CASSFPRQGTYGYTF.

This clonotype came up a few times. One end of the junction is discordant with germline, which a read error may explain. The genes are TRBV10-3 and TRBJ2-7; D may match TRBD1 or TRBD2 (6 bases each). The CDR3 loop spans 11 amino acids. The germline V gene encodes CDR1 ENHRY and CDR2 SYGVKD. The DNA of the CDR3 is TGTGCCATCAGCGGGGTGGGGGGCAAGCACTTC. Amino acid sequence: CAISGVGGKHF.

The sample holds many counts of this clonotype. This chain connects TRBV5-1 to TRBJ1-2; 7 bases line up with TRBD1. The V gene end was trimmed by 4 bases and the J gene end by 4 bases; junction bases not matched to a gene: 7. Per the germline V gene, CDR1 is SGHRS and CDR2 is YFSETQ. This CDR3 has 14 amino acids. CDR3 amino acids: CASSPRTGSYGYTF. The CDR3 DNA reads as TGCGCCAGCAGCCCGCGGACAGGAAGCTATGGCTACACCTTC.

The rearrangement joins TRBV7-9 to TRBJ2-1; 7 bases fit TRBD1. This CDR3 is 16 amino acids long. Germline lookup yields CDR1 SEHNR and CDR2 FQNEAQ (reference sequence). The junction had 5 bases not matched to a gene; V was cut back by 3 bases and J by 0 bases. This chain's CDR3 is CASSLRGQYSYNEQFF. The CDR3 DNA reads as TGTGCCAGCAGCTTGAGGGGACAGTACTCCTACAATGAGCAGTTCTTC.

This clonotype was observed many times. V is TRBV7-2 and J is TRBJ2-7; D is perhaps TRBD1 or TRBD2 (5 bases each). The CDR3 is 15 residues long. With 3 bases removed from V and 6 bases from J, the gap between germline ends came to 18 bases. The germline gives CDR1 SGHTA, CDR2 FQGNSA. The chain's CDR3 is CASSLSFGTTGEQYF. CDR3 bases: TGTGCCAGCAGCTTGTCGTTCGGGACGACGGGCGAGCAGTACTTC. The variable domain in full, with the rest retrieved from reference TRBV7-2 and TRBJ2-7, is GAGVSQSPSNKVTEKGKDVELRCDPISGHTALYWYRQSLGQGLEFLIYFQGNSAPDKSGLPSDRFSAERTGGSVSTLTIQRTQQEDSAVYLCASSLSFGTTGEQYFGPGTRLTVT.

The chain joins TRBV10-3 to TRBJ2-7; TRBD2 matches 9 bases. V was clipped by 2 bases and J by 6 bases; unmatched bases: 8. The CDR3 spans 15 residues. The germline CDR1 and CDR2 sequences are ENHRY and SYGVKD. CDR3 sequence reads: CAISERGGRASEQYF. DNA for the CDR3: TGTGCCATCAGTGAGCGCGGCGGGAGGGCCTCCGAGCAGTACTTC.

This chain connects TRBV6-1 to TRBJ2-1; TRBD2 matches at 9 bases. The CDR3 has 15 residues. The V gene end was trimmed by 7 bases and the J gene end by 4 bases; junction bases not matched to a gene: 8. Germline CDR1 reads MNHNS; CDR2 reads SASEGT. CDR3 protein: CASTELAGGYNEQFF. CDR3 coding DNA: TGTGCCAGCACCGAACTGGCGGGAGGGTACAATGAGCAGTTCTTC.

The chain carries TRBV27 and TRBJ1-6, with D perhaps matching TRBD1 (5 bases). Trimming removed 5 bases at V and 9 bases at J, with 11 bases between. This CDR3 is built from 13 residues. The V gene's germline CDR1 is MNHEY and CDR2 SMNVEV (reference sequence). Written as DNA, the CDR3 is TGTGCCAGCAGTCTAATTGGGGCTTCACCCCTCCACTTT. It yields the protein CASSLIGASPLHF.

CDR3 DNA sequence: TGCAGTGCACAACTAGCGGGAGTTGATGAGCAGTTCTTC. It translates to CSAQLAGVDEQFF. The chain carries TRBV20-1 and TRBJ2-1, with 11 bases that match TRBD2. The CDR3 extends over 13 amino acids. CDR1 DFQATT and CDR2 SNEGSKA come from the germline V gene (reference sequence). V shed 6 bases and J 8 bases; nucleotides not matched to a gene: 6.

This clonotype has just a few counts. The chain recombines TRBV20-1 with TRBJ2-1; 10 bases fit TRBD1. The CDR3 is 13 residues long. V was clipped by 4 bases and J by 7 bases; unmatched bases: 4. Germline loops: CDR1 DFQATT, CDR2 SNEGSKA (reference sequence). DNA for the CDR3: TGCAGTGCTACGGACAGGGGGAATAATGAGCAGTTCTTC. Translating it yields CSATDRGNNEQFF.

This clonotype was picked up many times. The chain uses TRBV20-1 and TRBJ2-5, with 13 nucleotides matching TRBD2. The V segment lost 0 bases and the J segment 5 bases; nucleotides outside the gene matches: 6. The CDR3 extends over 16 amino acids. In germline, CDR1 is DFQATT, CDR2 SNEGSKA (reference sequence). CDR3 bases: TGCAGTGCTAGAGACCGGACTAGCGGGAGTCGGGAGACCCAGTACTTC. Amino acids: CSARDRTSGSRETQYF.

V is TRBV7-2 and J is TRBJ2-1; 8 bases align to TRBD2. The CDR3 is 15 amino acids. The trim removed 6 bases at V and 0 bases at J, leaving 4 bases unmatched. CDR1 is SGHTA and CDR2 is FQGNSA in the germline V gene. CDR3 amino acids: CASSSLAVSYNEQFF. CDR3 DNA: TGTGCCAGCAGTTCACTAGCGGTCTCCTACAATGAGCAGTTCTTC.

V and J are TRBV6-6 and TRBJ2-7; no clear D gene. This CDR3 region has 17 residues. The germline V gene has CDR1 MNHNY and CDR2 SVGAGI (reference sequence). Trimming took 0 bases from V and 0 from J, leaving 15 bases between them. CDR3 bases: TGTGCCAGCAGTTACTCGAAGGGTGGGTCGAGCTCCTACGAGCAGTACTTC. The encoded protein is CASSYSKGGSSSYEQYF.

The chain combines TRBV16 with TRBJ1-4; TRBD1 might be the D (6 bases). The CDR3 spans 15 residues. Trimming took off 1 base at V and 2 bases at J, with 8 bases between the two ends. CDR1 and CDR2 from the germline V gene are KGHSY and FQNENV. In nucleotides, the CDR3 is TGTGCCAGCAGCCAATTTCAGGGGACTAATGAAAAACTGTTTTTT. Its translation is CASSQFQGTNEKLFF.

The rearrangement joins TRBV20-1 to TRBJ1-4; D might be TRBD1 (5 bases). V dropped 5 bases and J dropped 2 bases, with 12 bases sitting between them. The length of the CDR3 is 14 residues. Germline V lookup: CDR1 DFQATT, CDR2 SNEGSKA (reference sequence). This CDR3 reads CSAPPGVTNEKLFF. In DNA, the CDR3 is TGCAGTGCTCCCCCGGGGGTTACTAATGAAAAACTGTTTTTT.

The rearrangement links TRBV7-2 to TRBJ2-1; tentatively, D is TRBD2 (6 bases). V was trimmed by 5 bases and J by 7 bases, leaving 18 bases between them. CDR1 is SGHTA, CDR2 FQGNSA, per germline. The CDR3 sequence is 15 residues long. The CDR3 spells CASSQRLGIANEQFF. CDR3 bases: TGTGCCAGCAGCCAACGACTAGGGATTGCGAATGAGCAGTTCTTC.